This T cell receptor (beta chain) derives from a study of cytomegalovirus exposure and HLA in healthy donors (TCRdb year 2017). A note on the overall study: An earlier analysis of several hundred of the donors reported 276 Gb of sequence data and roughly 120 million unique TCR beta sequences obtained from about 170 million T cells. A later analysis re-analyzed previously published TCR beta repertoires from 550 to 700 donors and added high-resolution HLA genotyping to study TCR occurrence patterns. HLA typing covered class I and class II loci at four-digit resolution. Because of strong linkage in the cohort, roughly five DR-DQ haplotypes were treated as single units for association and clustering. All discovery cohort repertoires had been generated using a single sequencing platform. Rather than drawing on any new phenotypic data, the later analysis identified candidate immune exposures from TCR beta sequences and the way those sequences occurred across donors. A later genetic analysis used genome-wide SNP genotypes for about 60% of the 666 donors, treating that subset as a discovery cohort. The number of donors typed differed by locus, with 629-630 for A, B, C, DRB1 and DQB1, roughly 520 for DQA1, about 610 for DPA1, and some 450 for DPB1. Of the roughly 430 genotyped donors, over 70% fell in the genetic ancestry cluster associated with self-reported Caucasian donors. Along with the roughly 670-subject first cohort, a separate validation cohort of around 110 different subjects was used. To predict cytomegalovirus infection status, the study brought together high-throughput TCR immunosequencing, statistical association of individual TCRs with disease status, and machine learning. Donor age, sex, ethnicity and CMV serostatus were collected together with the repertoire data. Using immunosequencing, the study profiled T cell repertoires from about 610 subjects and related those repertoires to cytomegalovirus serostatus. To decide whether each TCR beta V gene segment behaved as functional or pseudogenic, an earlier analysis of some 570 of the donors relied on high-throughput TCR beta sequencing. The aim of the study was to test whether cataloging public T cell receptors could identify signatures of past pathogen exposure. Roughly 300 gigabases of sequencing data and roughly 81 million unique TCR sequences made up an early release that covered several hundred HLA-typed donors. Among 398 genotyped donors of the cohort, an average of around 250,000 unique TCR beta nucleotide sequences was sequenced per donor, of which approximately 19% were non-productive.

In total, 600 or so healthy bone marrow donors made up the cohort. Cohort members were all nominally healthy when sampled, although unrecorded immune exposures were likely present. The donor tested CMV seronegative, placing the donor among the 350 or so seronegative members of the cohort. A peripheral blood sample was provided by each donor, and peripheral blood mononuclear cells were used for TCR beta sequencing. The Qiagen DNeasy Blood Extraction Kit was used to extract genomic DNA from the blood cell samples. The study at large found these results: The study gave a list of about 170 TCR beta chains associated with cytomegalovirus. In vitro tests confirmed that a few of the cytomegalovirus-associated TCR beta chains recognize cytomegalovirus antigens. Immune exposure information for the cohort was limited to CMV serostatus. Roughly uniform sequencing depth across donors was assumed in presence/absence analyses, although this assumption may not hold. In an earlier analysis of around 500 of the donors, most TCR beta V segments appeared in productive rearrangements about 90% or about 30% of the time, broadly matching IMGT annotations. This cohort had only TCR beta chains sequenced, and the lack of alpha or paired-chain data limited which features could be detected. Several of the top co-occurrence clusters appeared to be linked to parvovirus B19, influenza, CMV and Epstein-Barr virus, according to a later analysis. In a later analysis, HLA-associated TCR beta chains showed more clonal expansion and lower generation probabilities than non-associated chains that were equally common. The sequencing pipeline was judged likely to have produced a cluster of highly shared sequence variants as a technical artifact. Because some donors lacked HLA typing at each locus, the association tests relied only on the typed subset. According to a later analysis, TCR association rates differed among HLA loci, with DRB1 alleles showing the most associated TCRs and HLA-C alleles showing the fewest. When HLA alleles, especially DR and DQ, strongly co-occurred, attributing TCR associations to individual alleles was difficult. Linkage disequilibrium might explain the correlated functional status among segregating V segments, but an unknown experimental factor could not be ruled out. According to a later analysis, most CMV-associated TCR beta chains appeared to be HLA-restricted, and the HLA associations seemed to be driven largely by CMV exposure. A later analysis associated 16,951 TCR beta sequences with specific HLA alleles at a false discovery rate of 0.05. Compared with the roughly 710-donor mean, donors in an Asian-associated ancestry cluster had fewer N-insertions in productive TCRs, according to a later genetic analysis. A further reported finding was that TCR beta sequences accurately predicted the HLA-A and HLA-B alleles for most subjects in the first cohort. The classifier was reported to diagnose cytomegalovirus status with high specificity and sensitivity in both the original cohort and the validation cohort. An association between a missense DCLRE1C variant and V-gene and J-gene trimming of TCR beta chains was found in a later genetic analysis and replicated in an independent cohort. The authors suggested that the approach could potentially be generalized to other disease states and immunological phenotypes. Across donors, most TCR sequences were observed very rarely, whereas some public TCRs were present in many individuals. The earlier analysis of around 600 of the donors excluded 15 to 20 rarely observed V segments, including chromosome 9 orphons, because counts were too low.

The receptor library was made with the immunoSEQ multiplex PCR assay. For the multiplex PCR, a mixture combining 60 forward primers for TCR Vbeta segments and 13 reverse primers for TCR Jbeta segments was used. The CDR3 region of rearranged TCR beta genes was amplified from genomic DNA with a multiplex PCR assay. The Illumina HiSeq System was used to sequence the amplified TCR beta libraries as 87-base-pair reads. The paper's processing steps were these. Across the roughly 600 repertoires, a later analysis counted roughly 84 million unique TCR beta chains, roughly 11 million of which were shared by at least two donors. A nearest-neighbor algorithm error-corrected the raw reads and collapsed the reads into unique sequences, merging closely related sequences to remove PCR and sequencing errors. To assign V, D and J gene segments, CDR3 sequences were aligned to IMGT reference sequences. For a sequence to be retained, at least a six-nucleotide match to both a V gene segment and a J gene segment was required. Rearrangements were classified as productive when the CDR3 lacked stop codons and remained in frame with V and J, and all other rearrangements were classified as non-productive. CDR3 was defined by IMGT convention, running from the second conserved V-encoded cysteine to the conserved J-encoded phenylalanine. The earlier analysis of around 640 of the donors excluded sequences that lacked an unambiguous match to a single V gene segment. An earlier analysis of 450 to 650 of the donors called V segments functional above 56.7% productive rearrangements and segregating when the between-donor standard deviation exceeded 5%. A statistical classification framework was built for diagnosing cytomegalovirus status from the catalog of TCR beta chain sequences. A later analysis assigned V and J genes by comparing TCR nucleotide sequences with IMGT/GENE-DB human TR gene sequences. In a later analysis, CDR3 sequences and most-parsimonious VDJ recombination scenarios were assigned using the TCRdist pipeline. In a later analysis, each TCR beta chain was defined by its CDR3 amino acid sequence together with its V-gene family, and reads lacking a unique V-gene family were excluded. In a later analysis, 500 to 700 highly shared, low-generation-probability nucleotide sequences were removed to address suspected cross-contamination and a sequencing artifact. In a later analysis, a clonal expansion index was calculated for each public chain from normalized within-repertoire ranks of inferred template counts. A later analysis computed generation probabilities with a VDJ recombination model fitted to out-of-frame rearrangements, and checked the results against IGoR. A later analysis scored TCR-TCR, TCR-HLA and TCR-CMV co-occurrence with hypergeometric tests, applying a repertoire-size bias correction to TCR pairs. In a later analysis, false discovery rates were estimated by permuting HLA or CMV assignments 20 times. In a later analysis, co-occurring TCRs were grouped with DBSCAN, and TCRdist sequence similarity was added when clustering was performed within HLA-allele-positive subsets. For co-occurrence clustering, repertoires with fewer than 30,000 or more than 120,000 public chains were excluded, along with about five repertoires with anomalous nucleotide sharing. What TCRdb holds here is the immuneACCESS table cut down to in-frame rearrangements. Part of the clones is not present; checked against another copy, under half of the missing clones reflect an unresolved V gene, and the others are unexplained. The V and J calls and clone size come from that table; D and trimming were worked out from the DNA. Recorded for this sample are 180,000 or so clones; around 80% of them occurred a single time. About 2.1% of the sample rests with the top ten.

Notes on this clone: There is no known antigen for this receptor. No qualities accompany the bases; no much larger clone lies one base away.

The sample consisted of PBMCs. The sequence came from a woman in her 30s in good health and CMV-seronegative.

The CDR3 reads CASSLGPGTGLGKNIQYF. Read as DNA, the sequence is TGCGCCAGCAGCTTGGGCCCTGGGACAGGGTTAGGCAAAAACATTCAGTACTTC. Recombination linked TRBV5-1 to TRBJ2-4; 9 of the junction bases match TRBD1. V lost 0 bases and J lost 3 bases, and the count of bases not matched to a germline gene is 10. The CDR3 contains 18 residues, cysteine and phenylalanine counted. Only the CDR3 DNA is retained, 54 bases long and in frame from the first base. Based on the germline V gene, the CDR1 and CDR2 sequences are SGHRS and YFSETQ.